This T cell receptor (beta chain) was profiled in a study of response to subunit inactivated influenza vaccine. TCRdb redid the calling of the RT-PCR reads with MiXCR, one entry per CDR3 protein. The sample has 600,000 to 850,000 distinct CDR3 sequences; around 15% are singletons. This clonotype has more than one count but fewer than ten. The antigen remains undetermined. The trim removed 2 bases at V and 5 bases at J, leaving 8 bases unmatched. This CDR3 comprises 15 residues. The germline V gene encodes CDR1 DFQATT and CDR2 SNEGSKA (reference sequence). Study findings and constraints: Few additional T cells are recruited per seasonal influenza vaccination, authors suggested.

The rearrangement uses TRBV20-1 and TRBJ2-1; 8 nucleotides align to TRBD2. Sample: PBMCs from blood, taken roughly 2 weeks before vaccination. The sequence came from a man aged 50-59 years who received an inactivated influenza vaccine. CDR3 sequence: CSARSLAGPNNEQFF. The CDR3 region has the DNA TGCAGTGCTAGATCGTTAGCGGGACCGAACAATGAGCAGTTCTTC.